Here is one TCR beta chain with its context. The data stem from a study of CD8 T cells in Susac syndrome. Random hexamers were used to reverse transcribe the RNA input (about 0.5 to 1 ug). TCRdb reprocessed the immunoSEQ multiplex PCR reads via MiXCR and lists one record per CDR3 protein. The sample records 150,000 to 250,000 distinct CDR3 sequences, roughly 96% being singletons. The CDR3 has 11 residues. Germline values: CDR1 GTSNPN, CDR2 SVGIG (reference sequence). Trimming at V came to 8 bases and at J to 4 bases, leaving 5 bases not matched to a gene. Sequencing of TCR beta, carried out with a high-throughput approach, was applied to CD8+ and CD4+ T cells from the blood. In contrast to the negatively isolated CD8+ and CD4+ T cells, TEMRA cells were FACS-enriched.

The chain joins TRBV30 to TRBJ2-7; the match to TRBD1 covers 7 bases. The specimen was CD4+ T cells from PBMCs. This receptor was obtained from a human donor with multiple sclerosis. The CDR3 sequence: CAGQVGYEQYF. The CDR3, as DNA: TGTGCCGGACAGGTGGGTTACGAGCAGTACTTC.